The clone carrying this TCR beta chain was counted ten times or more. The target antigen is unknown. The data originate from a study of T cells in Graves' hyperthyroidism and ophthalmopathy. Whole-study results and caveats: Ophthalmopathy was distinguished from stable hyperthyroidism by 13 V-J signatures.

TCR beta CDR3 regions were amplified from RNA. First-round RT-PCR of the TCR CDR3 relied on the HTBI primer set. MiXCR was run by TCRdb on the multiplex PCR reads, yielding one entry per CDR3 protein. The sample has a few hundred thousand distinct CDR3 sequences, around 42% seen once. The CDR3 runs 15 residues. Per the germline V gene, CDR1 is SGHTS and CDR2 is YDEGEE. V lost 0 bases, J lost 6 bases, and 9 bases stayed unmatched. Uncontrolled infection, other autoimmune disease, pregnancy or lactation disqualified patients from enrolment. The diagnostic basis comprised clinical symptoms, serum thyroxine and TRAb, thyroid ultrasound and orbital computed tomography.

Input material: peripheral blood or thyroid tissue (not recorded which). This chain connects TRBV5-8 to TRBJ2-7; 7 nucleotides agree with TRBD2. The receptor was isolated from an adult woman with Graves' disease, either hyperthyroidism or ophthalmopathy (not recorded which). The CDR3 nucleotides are TGTGCCAGCAGCTTGGCCGGGGAGGGCACTAGCGAGCAGTACTTC. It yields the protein CASSLAGEGTSEQYF.